The T cell receptor beta chain described here comes from a study of cytomegalovirus exposure and HLA in healthy donors. V dropped 7 bases and J dropped 9; count of bases not matched to a gene: 12. CDR1 is GTSNPN, CDR2 SVGIG, per germline (reference sequence). The CDR3 is 13 residues long. General study points: The study flagged some 180 TCR beta chains as cytomegalovirus-associated. The number of N-insertions in an Asian-associated ancestry cluster was reportedly below the 666-donor mean in a later analysis. Exclusion as indistinguishable affected some V segments, including TRBV6-2 and TRBV6-3.

The PCR had 60 Vbeta and 13 Jbeta primers. Only in-frame clones appear in the TCRdb table, and some are missing; sequencing was by immunoSEQ multiplex PCR. The sample lists some 150,000 clones, approximately 82% seen once, with 3% to 3.5% in the top ten. The sample holds a few counts of this clone. Its antigen is undetermined. The sample taken for sequencing was PBMCs. The genes are TRBV30 and TRBJ2-4; 7 positions agree with TRBD2. This TCR derives from a man aged 40-49 years in good health and CMV-seronegative. The CDR3 DNA reads as TGTGCCTCTTTACGGGGGGAGAGCGCCATTCAGTACTTC. Translating it yields CASLRGESAIQYF.